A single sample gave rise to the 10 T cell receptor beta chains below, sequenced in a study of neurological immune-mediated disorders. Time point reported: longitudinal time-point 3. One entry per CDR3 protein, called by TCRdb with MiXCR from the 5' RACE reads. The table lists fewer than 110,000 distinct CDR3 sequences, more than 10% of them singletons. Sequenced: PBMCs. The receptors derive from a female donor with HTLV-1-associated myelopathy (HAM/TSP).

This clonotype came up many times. The CDR3 region has the DNA TGCAGCGTTGAAGACCAGGACTACGAGCAGTACTTC. As protein: CSVEDQDYEQYF. This chain joins TRBV29-1 and TRBJ2-7; D ambiguous. The CDR3 totals 12 residues. The germline CDR1 and CDR2 sequences are SQVTM and ANQGSEA. The V and J ends lost 0 bases and 3 bases respectively, with 6 bases between them.

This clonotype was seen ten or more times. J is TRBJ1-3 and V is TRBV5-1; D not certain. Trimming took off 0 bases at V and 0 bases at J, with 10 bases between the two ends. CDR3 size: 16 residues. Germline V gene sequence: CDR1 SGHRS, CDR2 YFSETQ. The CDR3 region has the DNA TGCGCCAGCAGCTTGGAGTTAGTCGCCTCTGGAAACACCATATATTTT. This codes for CASSLELVASGNTIYF.

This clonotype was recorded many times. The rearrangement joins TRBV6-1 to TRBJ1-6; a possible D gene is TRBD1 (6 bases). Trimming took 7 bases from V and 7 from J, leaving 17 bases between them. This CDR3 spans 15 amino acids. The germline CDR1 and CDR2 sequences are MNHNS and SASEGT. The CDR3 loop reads CASIPSGGRNSPLHF. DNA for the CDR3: TGTGCCAGCATCCCATCCGGGGGGCGGAATTCACCCCTCCACTTT.

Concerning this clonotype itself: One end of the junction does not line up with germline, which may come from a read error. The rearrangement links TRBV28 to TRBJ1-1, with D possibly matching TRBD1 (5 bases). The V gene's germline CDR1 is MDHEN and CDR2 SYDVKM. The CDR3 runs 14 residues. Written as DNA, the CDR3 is TGTGCCAGCTACGGACGGAGAAGGGGCACTGAAGCTTTATTT. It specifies CASYGRRRGTEALF. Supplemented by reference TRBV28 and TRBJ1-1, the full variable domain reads DVKVTQSSRYLVKRTGEKVFLECVQDMDHENMFWYRQDPGLGLRLIYFSYDVKMKEKGDIPEGYSVSREKKERFSLILESASTNQTSMYLCASYGRRRGTEALFGQGTRLTVV.

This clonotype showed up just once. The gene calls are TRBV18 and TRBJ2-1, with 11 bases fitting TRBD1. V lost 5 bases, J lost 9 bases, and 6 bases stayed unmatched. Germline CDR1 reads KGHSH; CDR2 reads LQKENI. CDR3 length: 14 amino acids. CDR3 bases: TGTGCCAGCTCAACCACGGACAGGGGGCCTGAGCAGTTCTTC. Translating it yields CASSTTDRGPEQFF.

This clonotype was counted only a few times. CDR3: CASGLVHLRGPYEQYF. The CDR3 region has the DNA TGTGCTAGTGGTTTGGTACATCTGCGGGGGCCTTACGAGCAGTACTTC. The rearrangement links TRBV12-5 to TRBJ2-7, with a weak D call TRBD2 (7 bases). CDR1 is LGHNT, CDR2 FRNRAP, per germline. This CDR3 region has 16 residues. V was trimmed by 0 bases and J by 4 bases, leaving 16 bases between them.

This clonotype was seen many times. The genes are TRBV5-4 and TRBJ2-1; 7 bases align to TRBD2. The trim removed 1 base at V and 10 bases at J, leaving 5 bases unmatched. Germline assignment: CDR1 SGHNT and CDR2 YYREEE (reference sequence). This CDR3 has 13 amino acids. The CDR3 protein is CASSLILAREQFF. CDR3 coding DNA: TGTGCCAGCAGCTTGATACTAGCGCGGGAGCAGTTCTTC.

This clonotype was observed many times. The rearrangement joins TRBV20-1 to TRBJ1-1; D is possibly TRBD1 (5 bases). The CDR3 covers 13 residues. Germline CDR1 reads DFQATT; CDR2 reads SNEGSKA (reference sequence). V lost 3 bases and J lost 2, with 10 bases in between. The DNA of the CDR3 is TGCAGTGCTAGGGGGGGACTAAACACTGAAGCTTTCTTT. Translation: CSARGGLNTEAFF.

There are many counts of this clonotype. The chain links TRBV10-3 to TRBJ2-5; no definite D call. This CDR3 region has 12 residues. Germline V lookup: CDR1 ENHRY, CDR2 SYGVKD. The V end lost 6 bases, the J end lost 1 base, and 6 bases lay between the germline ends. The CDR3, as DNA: TGTGCCATCAGCCGGACCCAAGAGACCCAGTACTTC. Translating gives CAISRTQETQYF.

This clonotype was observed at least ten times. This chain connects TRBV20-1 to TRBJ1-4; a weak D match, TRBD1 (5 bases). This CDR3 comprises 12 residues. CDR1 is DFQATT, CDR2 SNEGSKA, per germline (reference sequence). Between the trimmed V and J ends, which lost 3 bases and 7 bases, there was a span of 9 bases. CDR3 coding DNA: TGCAGTGCTAGTGAACAGGCTGAAAAACTGTTTTTT. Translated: CSASEQAEKLFF.